One sample yielded the 19 T cell receptor beta chains listed below, sequenced in a study of blood T cell repertoires in COVID-19. Profiling relied on immunoSEQ multiplex PCR, and the TCRdb table lists in-frame clones only, not all of them. Here the sample spans some 100,000 clones, roughly 86% being singletons. Sequenced material: peripheral blood. All receptors derive from a human donor in a cohort sampled during active COVID-19.

This clone was observed a handful of times. The chain carries TRBV5-4 and TRBJ1-1; D gene uncertain. The V end was cut by 4 bases, the J end by 1 base, with 11 bases between. Germline-derived CDR1 and CDR2 are SGHNT and YYREEE (reference sequence). The CDR3 consists of 14 residues. The CDR3 region is CASSPFLRNTEAFF. The CDR3, as DNA: TGTGCCAGCAGCCCCTTCCTAAGGAACACTGAAGCTTTCTTT.

The chain combines TRBV11-2 with TRBJ2-3, with D perhaps TRBD1 (6 bases). CDR1 and CDR2 (germline): SGHAT, FQNNGV. The CDR3 has 15 amino acids. V was cut by 0 bases and J by 4 bases, with 11 bases left in between. CDR3 DNA sequence: TGTGCCAGCAGCTTAGATCTACAGGGTCCAGATACGCAGTATTTT. Translation gives CASSLDLQGPDTQYF.

The rearrangement links TRBV28 to TRBJ2-5, with 11 nucleotides matching TRBD1. This CDR3 has 16 amino acids. V gave up 6 bases and J gave up 5 bases; unmatched junction bases: 11. CDR1 is MDHEN, CDR2 SYDVKM, per germline. CDR3 DNA sequence: TGTGCCAGCAGGCGGCTGGACAGGGGGCGCCGGGAGACCCAGTACTTC. Translation: CASRRLDRGRRETQYF.

DNA of the CDR3: TGTGCCAGCAGCGGCTTTATAGCGGATCCTAGCACAGATACGCAGTATTTT. It yields the protein CASSGFIADPSTDTQYF. The chain is built from TRBV9 and TRBJ2-3; the D gene is possibly TRBD2 (6 bases). Trimming took off 3 bases at V and 0 bases at J, with 17 bases between the two ends. CDR3 length: 17 residues. Germline CDR1 is SGDLS and CDR2 is YYNGEE.

The rearrangement joins TRBV5-5 to TRBJ1-4; D not certain. The CDR3 totals 15 residues. Germline V gene lookup returns CDR1 SGHKS and CDR2 YYEKEE (reference sequence). V was cut by 3 bases and J by 1 base, with 10 bases left in between. The CDR3 reads CASSSAVLTNEKLFF. The DNA for the CDR3 is TGTGCCAGCAGCTCGGCGGTGTTAACTAATGAAAAACTGTTTTTT.

This chain uses TRBV14 with TRBJ2-7, with 7 bases that match TRBD1. V lost 0 bases and J lost 12; bases outside the gene matches: 2. The length of the CDR3 is 11 residues. Germline assignment: CDR1 SGHDN and CDR2 FVKESK. The CDR3 sequence is CASSQDTGAYF. The CDR3 DNA reads as TGTGCCAGCAGCCAAGACACAGGGGCGTACTTC.

The chain combines TRBV6-5 with TRBJ1-2; D not certain. V lost 0 bases, J lost 3 bases, and 8 bases lay in between. The CDR3 covers 14 residues. Germline V gene sequence: CDR1 MNHEY, CDR2 SVGAGI. The CDR3 DNA reads as TGTGCCAGCAGTTACTCGATTTCAGACTATGGCTACACCTTC. Translating gives CASSYSISDYGYTF.

V usage is TRBV5-6 and J usage is TRBJ2-2, with TRBD1 identical over 9 bases. The CDR3 consists of 15 residues. The V and J ends lost 4 bases and 3 bases, in that order; junction bases with no gene match: 4. Germline CDR1 and CDR2: SGHDT and YYEEEE. The CDR3 region has the DNA TGTGCCAGCAGCCGGACAGGGGTTTACACCGGGGAGCTGTTTTTT. Translated: CASSRTGVYTGELFF.

This clone occurred once. The rearrangement joins TRBV9 to TRBJ2-4, with 10 bases matching TRBD2. The J segment lost 6 bases and the V segment lost 3 bases, leaving 6 bases of the junction unmatched. The germline CDR1 and CDR2 sequences are SGDLS and YYNGEE. CDR3 size: 15 residues. The DNA for the CDR3 is TGTGCCAGCAGCGGAACTAGCGGGGTAGGAAACATTCAGTACTTC. Translating it yields CASSGTSGVGNIQYF.

V is TRBV7-2 and J is TRBJ2-1, with TRBD2 matching over 8 bases. V shed 5 bases and J 4 bases; nucleotides not matched to a gene: 16. This CDR3 comprises 18 residues. Germline V lookup: CDR1 SGHTA, CDR2 FQGNSA. This CDR3 is CASSPGWASGPDYNEQFF. The CDR3 DNA sequence: TGTGCCAGCAGCCCCGGGTGGGCTAGCGGGCCCGATTACAATGAGCAGTTCTTC.

Only a few counts were recorded for this clone. V and J are TRBV3-1 (or the pseudogene TRBV3-2) and TRBJ1-6, with 7 nucleotides matching TRBD1. Per the germline V gene, CDR1 is LGHDT and CDR2 is YNNKEL (reference sequence). The trim removed 0 bases at V and 4 bases at J, leaving 18 bases unmatched. The CDR3 spans 21 residues. In DNA form, the CDR3 reads TGTGCCAGCAGCCAAGATTATAGAACAGGGGCCGGGGGGGATTATAATTCACCCCTCCACTTT. It encodes CASSQDYRTGAGGDYNSPLHF.

The V call is TRBV6-2 or TRBV6-3, the J call TRBJ1-5; D is perhaps TRBD1 (5 bases). The CDR3 spans 13 residues. Germline-derived CDR1 and CDR2 are MNHEY and SVGEGT. V was shortened by 6 bases and J by 13 bases, with 19 bases between the two germline ends. CDR3 sequence (DNA): TGTGCCAGCAGATACGGTACTCAGGGCTCACAGCATTTT. Translating gives CASRYGTQGSQHF.

This clone occurred a few times. The chain couples TRBV6-5 to TRBJ2-3; tentatively, D is TRBD1 (6 bases). The CDR3 length is 15 residues. Deletions cut 2 bases from V and 3 bases from J, with 12 bases between. Germline CDR1 MNHEY, CDR2 SVGAGI. The CDR3 bases are TGTGCCAGCAGTTACGTCCAGGGGAAGACAGATACGCAGTATTTT. Residues: CASSYVQGKTDTQYF.

The chain recombines TRBV24-1 with TRBJ2-3; D might be TRBD2 (5 bases). Trimming stripped 4 bases from V and 3 bases from J, with 16 bases between. From germline, CDR1 is KGHDR and CDR2 SFDVKD. The CDR3 contains 16 residues. This CDR3 is CATSDPGLVGTDTQYF. The CDR3 nucleotides read TGTGCCACCAGTGACCCCGGACTCGTGGGGACAGATACGCAGTATTTT.

The rearrangement uses TRBV30 and TRBJ2-6, with D unresolved. The CDR3 length is 14 residues. The V end lost 7 bases, the J end lost 0 bases, and 10 bases lay between the germline ends. CDR1 is GTSNPN, CDR2 SVGIG, per germline (reference sequence). The CDR3 region has the DNA TGTGCCTACCAACAGCTCTCTGGGGCCAACGTCCTGACTTTC. It codes for CAYQQLSGANVLTF.

This chain connects TRBV7-8 to TRBJ1-4, with D maybe TRBD1 (6 bases). The CDR3 has 15 amino acids. In germline, CDR1 is SGHVS, CDR2 FQNEAQ. V was clipped by 4 bases and J by 8 bases, with 17 bases between them. CDR3: CASSSPGHDGEKLFF. CDR3 DNA: TGTGCCAGCAGCTCACCGGGACACGATGGGGAAAAACTGTTTTTT.

The genes are TRBV4-3 and TRBJ2-2; D not resolved. This CDR3 is built from 14 residues. Germline values: CDR1 LGHNA, CDR2 YSLEER. The V and J ends lost 1 base and 1 base respectively, with 4 bases between them. CDR3 protein: CASSQGQNTGELFF. CDR3 bases: TGCGCCAGCAGCCAAGGGCAGAACACCGGGGAGCTGTTTTTT.

The chain is built from TRBV6-2 or TRBV6-3 and TRBJ1-2, with 9 bases fitting TRBD1. J gave up 4 bases and V 3 bases, and 9 bases lay outside the gene matches. Germline V gives CDR1 MNHEY, CDR2 SVGEGT. The CDR3 is 16 residues long. CDR3 loop: CASSYLLGQGSYGYTF. The CDR3 region has the DNA TGTGCCAGCAGTTATCTTCTGGGACAGGGATCCTATGGCTACACCTTC.

The chain employs TRBV4-2 and TRBJ2-1; tentative D call: TRBD2 (5 bases). The CDR3 contains 16 residues. Trimming pared 0 bases from V and 6 bases from J, leaving 15 bases between. Germline CDR1 reads LGHNA; CDR2 reads YNFKEQ. The CDR3 is CASSQDLLAWSNEQFF. The DNA of the CDR3 is TGTGCCAGCAGCCAAGATCTCCTAGCCTGGAGCAATGAGCAGTTCTTC.